The T cell receptor beta chain described here comes from a study of response to subunit inactivated influenza vaccine. TCRdb re-called the RT-PCR reads through MiXCR, storing one row per CDR3 protein. The sample contains roughly 620,000 distinct CDR3 sequences, about 11% of which appear only once. This same sample was also taken into another study, of T cells expressing NK-cell markers. That source adds: Researchers built TCR beta cDNA using 5'RACE template switching with UMIs. Source material for TCR beta repertoires consisted of sorted CD3+CD56+NKG2C+, CD3+CD56+NKG2C- and CD3+CD56-NKG2C+ T cells. The sequencing cohort of eight donors included seven HCMV-seropositive individuals and one seronegative individual. An anti-gamma-delta TCR antibody was added in several experiments. It restricted sorting to alpha-beta TCR-expressing T cells. Among CD8+ T cells from over 5 donors, dominant NKG2C+ clonotypes accounted for 1.0-7.0%.

The clonotype comes from a middle-aged man who received an inactivated influenza vaccine. The sequencing here drew on PBMCs from blood, taken on the day of vaccination.

The CDR3 DNA reads TGCAGCGTTGAAGACAGGGGTAACACTGAAGCTTTCTTT. It codes for CSVEDRGNTEAFF. The chain employs TRBV29-1 and TRBJ1-1; D is possibly TRBD1 (6 bases). CDR1 is SQVTM and CDR2 is ANQGSEA in the germline V gene. Trimming stripped 0 bases from V and 2 bases from J, with 7 bases between. The CDR3 is 13 residues long.